These 4 T cell receptor beta chains were all obtained from the same sample, sequenced in a study of T cell responses to AZD1222 COVID-19 vaccine. Using immunoSEQ multiplex PCR, the repertoire was profiled, and TCRdb retains in-frame clones only, with some absent. The data contain fewer than 200,000 clones, about 83% of them singletons. The material was peripheral blood, obtained 28 days after the second AZD1222 dose. The receptors originated from an adult who received the AZD1222 COVID-19 vaccine.

The chain joins TRBV18 to TRBJ1-5, with 9 bases lining up with TRBD1. The CDR3 loop spans 15 amino acids. Germline CDR1 is KGHSH and CDR2 is LQKENI. Trimming cost V 0 bases and J 7 bases; bases outside gene matches: 4. For the CDR3, the DNA is TGTGCCAGCTCACCACCGGGACAGGGCGGCCAGCCCCAGCATTTT. Its protein product is CASSPPGQGGQPQHF. Complete variable domain (other parts from reference TRBV18 and TRBJ1-5): NAGVMQNPRHLVRRRGQEARLRCSPMKGHSHVYWYRQLPEEGLKFMVYLQKENIIDESGMPKERFSAEFPKEGPSILRIQQVVRGDSAAYFCASSPPGQGGQPQHFGDGTRLSIL.

The rearrangement links TRBV7-9 to TRBJ1-1; D unresolved. CDR1 and CDR2 from the germline V gene are SEHNR and FQNEAQ (reference sequence). Trimming pared 5 bases from V and 5 bases from J, leaving 9 bases between. The CDR3 has 12 amino acids. The CDR3 sequence: CASSRARTEAFF. The CDR3 DNA is TGTGCCAGCAGCCGTGCCCGGACTGAAGCTTTCTTT.

J is TRBJ1-2 and V is TRBV5-5, with a weak D call TRBD1 (6 bases). V was trimmed by 7 bases and J by 4 bases, leaving 11 bases between them. This CDR3 is 12 amino acids long. The germline V gene encodes CDR1 SGHKS and CDR2 YYEKEE (reference sequence). CDR3 region: CASQDSFYGYTF. CDR3 DNA: TGTGCCAGCCAGGACAGCTTCTATGGCTACACCTTC.

This clone was seen a few times. V and J are TRBV18 and TRBJ1-1; possible D gene TRBD1, 6 bases. This CDR3 spans 14 amino acids. Trimming removed 3 bases from V and 4 bases from J, with 12 bases in between. Germline CDR1 reads KGHSH; CDR2 reads LQKENI. For the CDR3, the DNA is TGTGCCAGCTCACCGTCTCGAGGGGGCACTGAAGCTTTCTTT. This sequence encodes CASSPSRGGTEAFF.